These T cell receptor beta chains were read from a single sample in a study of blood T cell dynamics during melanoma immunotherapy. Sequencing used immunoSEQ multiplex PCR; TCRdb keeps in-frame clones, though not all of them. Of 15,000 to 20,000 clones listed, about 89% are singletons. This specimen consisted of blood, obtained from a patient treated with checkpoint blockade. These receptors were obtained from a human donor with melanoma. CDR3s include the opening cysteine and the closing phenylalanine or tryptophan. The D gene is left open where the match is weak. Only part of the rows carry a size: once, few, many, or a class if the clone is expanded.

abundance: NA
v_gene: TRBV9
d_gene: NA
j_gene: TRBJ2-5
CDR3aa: CASSERDNQETQYF
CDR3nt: TGTGCCAGCAGCGAGCGGGACAACCAAGAGACCCAGTACTTC

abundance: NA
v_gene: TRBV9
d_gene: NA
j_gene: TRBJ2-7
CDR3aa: CASSVGPANEQYF
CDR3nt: TGTGCCAGCAGCGTAGGCCCAGCGAACGAGCAGTACTTC

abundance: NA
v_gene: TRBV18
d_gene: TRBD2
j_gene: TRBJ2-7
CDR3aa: CASSPMMRGTHEQYF
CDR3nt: TGTGCCAGCTCACCAATGATGCGGGGGACCCACGAGCAGTACTTC

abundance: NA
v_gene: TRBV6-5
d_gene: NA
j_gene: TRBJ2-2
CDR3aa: CASSLAGLGTGELFF
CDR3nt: TGTGCCAGCAGCCTCGCTGGGCTGGGAACCGGGGAGCTGTTTTTT

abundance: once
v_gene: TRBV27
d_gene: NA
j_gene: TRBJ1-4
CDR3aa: CASRLKGGITTNEKLFF
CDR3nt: TGTGCCAGCAGGCTGAAGGGGGGGATCACAACTAATGAAAAACTGTTTTTT

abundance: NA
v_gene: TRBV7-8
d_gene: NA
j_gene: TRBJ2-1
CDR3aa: CASSLRSGLYYNEQFF
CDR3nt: TGTGCCAGCAGCTTGAGAAGCGGCCTCTATTACAATGAGCAGTTCTTC

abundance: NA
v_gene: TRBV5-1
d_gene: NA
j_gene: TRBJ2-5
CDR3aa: CASSLNQDRRGETQYF
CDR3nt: TGCGCCAGCAGCCTAAACCAGGACAGAAGAGGAGAGACCCAGTACTTC

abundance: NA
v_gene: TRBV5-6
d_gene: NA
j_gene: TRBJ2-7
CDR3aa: CASSLTQGVGEQYF
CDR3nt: TGTGCCAGCAGCTTGACGCAGGGAGTAGGCGAGCAGTACTTC

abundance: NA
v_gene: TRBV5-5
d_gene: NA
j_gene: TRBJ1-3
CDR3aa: CASSLGKGNTIYF
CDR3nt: TGTGCCAGCAGCTTAGGGAAGGGAAACACCATATATTTT

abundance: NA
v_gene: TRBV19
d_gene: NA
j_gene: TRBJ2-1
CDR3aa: CASTRQISYNEQFF
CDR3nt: TGTGCCAGCACTAGACAGATCTCCTACAATGAGCAGTTCTTC

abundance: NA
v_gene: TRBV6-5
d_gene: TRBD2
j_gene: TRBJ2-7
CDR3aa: CASSYSPAGGDYEQYF
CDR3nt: TGTGCCAGCAGTTACTCCCCGGCGGGGGGAGACTACGAGCAGTACTTC

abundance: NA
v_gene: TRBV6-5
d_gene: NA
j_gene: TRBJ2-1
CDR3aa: CASSAFLGTYNEQFF
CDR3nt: TGTGCCAGCAGTGCGTTCCTGGGTACATACAATGAGCAGTTCTTC

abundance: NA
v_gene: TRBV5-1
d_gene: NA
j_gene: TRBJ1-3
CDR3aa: CASSLAGGGENTIYF
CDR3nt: TGCGCCAGCAGCTTGGCCGGGGGAGGGGAAAACACCATATATTTT

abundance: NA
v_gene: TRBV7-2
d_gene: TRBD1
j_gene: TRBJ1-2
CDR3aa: CASSSRQGRGYGYTF
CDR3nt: TGTGCCAGCAGCTCTAGACAGGGGAGAGGCTATGGCTACACCTTC

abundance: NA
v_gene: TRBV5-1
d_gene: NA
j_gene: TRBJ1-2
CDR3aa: CASSSRDSASGYTF
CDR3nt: TGCGCCAGCAGCTCCCGGGACTCTGCATCTGGCTACACCTTC

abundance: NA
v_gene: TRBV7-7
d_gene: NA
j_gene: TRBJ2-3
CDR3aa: CASSWDDTDTQYF
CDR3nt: TGTGCCAGCAGCTGGGACGACACAGATACGCAGTATTTT

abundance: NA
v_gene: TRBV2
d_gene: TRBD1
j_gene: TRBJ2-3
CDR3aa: CASSRRDRGQDTQYF
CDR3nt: TGTGCCAGCAGTCGCCGGGACAGGGGGCAAGATACGCAGTATTTT

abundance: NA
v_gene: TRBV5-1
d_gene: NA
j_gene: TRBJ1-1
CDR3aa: CASSPEGIMNTEAFF
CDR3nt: TGCGCCAGCAGCCCGGAGGGAATCATGAACACTGAAGCTTTCTTT

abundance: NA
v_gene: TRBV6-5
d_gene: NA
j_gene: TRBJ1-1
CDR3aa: CASSQTQNTEAFF
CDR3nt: TGTGCCAGCTCCCAGACCCAGAACACTGAAGCTTTCTTT

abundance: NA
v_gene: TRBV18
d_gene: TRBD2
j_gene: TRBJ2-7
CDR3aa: CASSPLAGGYEQYF
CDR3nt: TGTGCCAGCTCACCACTAGCGGGAGGCTACGAGCAGTACTTC

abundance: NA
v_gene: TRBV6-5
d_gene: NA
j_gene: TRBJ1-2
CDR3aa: CATLGGPPNYGYTF
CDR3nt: TGTGCCACTCTCGGGGGACCGCCTAACTATGGCTACACCTTC

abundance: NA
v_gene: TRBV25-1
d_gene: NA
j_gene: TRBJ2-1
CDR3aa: CASSEPRQRYNEQFF
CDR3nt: TGTGCCAGCAGTGAACCGCGACAGAGGTACAATGAGCAGTTCTTC

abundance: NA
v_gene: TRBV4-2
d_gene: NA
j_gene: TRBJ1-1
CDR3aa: CASSQGLQMQAFF
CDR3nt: TGTGCCAGCAGCCAAGGACTTCAGATGCAAGCTTTCTTT

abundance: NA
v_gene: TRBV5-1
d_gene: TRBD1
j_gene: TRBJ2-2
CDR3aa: CASSLAGQGNTGELFF
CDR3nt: TGCGCCAGCAGCTTGGCGGGACAGGGGAACACCGGGGAGCTGTTTTTT

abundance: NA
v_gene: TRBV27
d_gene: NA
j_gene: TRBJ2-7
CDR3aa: CASSRPDGSARYF
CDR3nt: TGTGCCAGCAGTCGACCGGACGGGTCCGCGAGGTACTTC

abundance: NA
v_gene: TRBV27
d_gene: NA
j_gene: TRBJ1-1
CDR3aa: CASSLNLGWTEAFF
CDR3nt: TGTGCCAGCAGTTTAAATTTGGGATGGACTGAAGCTTTCTTT

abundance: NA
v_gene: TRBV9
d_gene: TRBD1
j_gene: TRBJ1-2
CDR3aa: CASSSGTVYGYTF
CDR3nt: TGTGCCAGCAGTTCCGGGACAGTCTATGGCTACACCTTC

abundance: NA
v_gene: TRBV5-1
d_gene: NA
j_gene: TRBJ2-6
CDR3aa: CASSFLSSGANVLTF
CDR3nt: TGCGCCAGCAGCTTCCTAAGCTCTGGGGCCAACGTCCTGACTTTC

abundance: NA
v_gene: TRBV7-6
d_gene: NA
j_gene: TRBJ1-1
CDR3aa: CASSLAQGLNTEAFF
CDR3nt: TGTGCCAGCAGCTTAGCGCAGGGGTTGAACACTGAAGCTTTCTTT